Listed here are 3 T cell receptor beta chains from one sample, sequenced in a study of OX40 agonist ivuxolimab in advanced cancers. Using immunoSEQ multiplex PCR, the repertoire was profiled, and TCRdb retains in-frame clones only, with some absent. Altogether 100,000 to 150,000 clones are present, roughly 90% being singletons, with the ten largest covering under 0.95%. The sample was CD4+ or CD8+ T cells sorted from blood, taken in a trial of the OX40 agonist ivuxolimab. Every receptor here comes from an adult with an advanced solid tumor such as melanoma, head and neck, liver or kidney cancer.

This clone showed up just once. V usage is TRBV7-2 and J usage is TRBJ2-1, with D unresolved. Trimming left V 1 base short and J 10 bases short, with 8 bases between. The CDR3 is 12 residues long. Germline CDR1 and CDR2: SGHTA and FQGNSA. CDR3 loop: CASSLVWAEQFF. Here the CDR3 DNA reads TGTGCCAGCAGCTTAGTCTGGGCGGAGCAGTTCTTC.

The chain uses TRBV28 and TRBJ2-3, with D unresolved. This CDR3 spans 13 amino acids. Germline loops: CDR1 MDHEN, CDR2 SYDVKM. Trimming removed 2 bases at V and 3 bases at J, with 6 bases between. The CDR3: CASSLGQTDTQYF. The CDR3 bases are TGTGCCAGCAGTTTAGGGCAGACAGATACGCAGTATTTT.

The chain is built from TRBV28 and TRBJ1-2, with 7 bases identical to TRBD1. The CDR3 consists of 14 residues. Looked up from germline, CDR1 is MDHEN and CDR2 is SYDVKM. The J segment lost 7 bases and the V segment lost 6 bases, leaving 11 bases of the junction unmatched. The CDR3 sequence is CASRTGTAITGYTF. CDR3 DNA sequence: TGTGCCAGCAGAACCGGGACAGCTATTACTGGCTACACCTTC.